One and the same sample provided the 31 T cell receptor beta chains below, sequenced in a study of human T cells and chemical hapten exposure. TCRdb used MiXCR to reprocess the RACE reads, holding one entry per CDR3 protein. Of roughly 380,000 distinct CDR3 sequences in the sample, 5.1% are singletons; the top ten hold just over 2.5%. The time point is: pre-sensitization, week 0. Treatment indicated: therapeutic diphenylcyclopropenone sensitization with weekly scalp DPC. The material was whole blood, obtained in connection with sensitization to the hapten diphenylcyclopropenone (DPC). The receptors shown here come from a woman aged 45 to 65 with alopecia areata. Some clones in this sample may be carry-over from other donors' samples.

This clonotype has at least ten counts. This chain joins TRBV6-6 and TRBJ2-1; 11 bases line up with TRBD2. The ends lost 6 bases at V and 2 bases at J; junction bases unmatched: 6. CDR1 and CDR2 (germline): MNHNY, SVGAGI (reference sequence). CDR3 length: 16 amino acids. CDR3 in DNA: TGTGCCAGCAGGGTAGCGGGAGGGTCAACCTACAATGAGCAGTTCTTC. Its translation is CASRVAGGSTYNEQFF.

V and J are TRBV28 and TRBJ1-5; TRBD1 is a possible D gene (5 bases). The CDR3 is 15 residues long. Germline-derived CDR1 and CDR2 are MDHEN and SYDVKM. Trimming pared 3 bases from V and 3 bases from J, leaving 12 bases between. The chain's CDR3 is CASSFPGRINQPQHF. In DNA form, the CDR3 reads TGTGCCAGCAGTTTCCCGGGACGGATCAATCAGCCCCAGCATTTT. Full variable domain (rest looked up from reference TRBV28 and TRBJ1-5): DVKVTQSSRYLVKRTGEKVFLECVQDMDHENMFWYRQDPGLGLRLIYFSYDVKMKEKGDIPEGYSVSREKKERFSLILESASTNQTSMYLCASSFPGRINQPQHFGDGTRLSIL.

This clonotype was recorded at least ten times. The chain links TRBV2 to TRBJ1-2; D is ambiguous. Germline CDR1 SNHLY, CDR2 FYNNEI. The CDR3 consists of 11 residues. V lost 8 bases and J 4 bases, leaving 8 bases between the germline ends. CDR3 region: CASAGGYGYTF. In nucleotides, the CDR3 is TGTGCCAGCGCAGGTGGCTATGGCTACACCTTC.

Many counts were recorded for this clonotype. The gene calls are TRBV3-1 and TRBJ2-2, with D possibly being TRBD2 (5 bases). The germline CDR1 and CDR2 sequences are LGHDT and YNNKEL (reference sequence). Trimming cost V 3 bases and J 6 bases, with 14 bases left between them. The CDR3 is 15 residues long. For the CDR3, the DNA is TGTGCCAGCAGCCACCCAGAAGTCGGGGCCGGGGAGCTGTTTTTT. Its translation: CASSHPEVGAGELFF.

The sample holds many counts of this clonotype. The chain has TRBV7-9 and TRBJ2-3, with 9 bases matching TRBD2. The CDR3 covers 17 residues. Germline values: CDR1 SEHNR, CDR2 FQNEAQ (reference sequence). Losses at the gene ends were 5 bases for V and 0 bases for J; bases not matched to a gene: 9. The CDR3 DNA sequence: TGTGCCAGCAGCGACCGGACTAGCGCGACAAGCACAGATACGCAGTATTTT. It yields the protein CASSDRTSATSTDTQYF.

This clonotype was found many times. The rearrangement uses TRBV20-1 and TRBJ1-1; D is unresolved. Between the trimmed V and J ends, which lost 5 bases and 0 bases, there was a span of 7 bases. Germline V gene lookup returns CDR1 DFQATT and CDR2 SNEGSKA (reference sequence). This CDR3 comprises 12 residues. The CDR3 DNA is TGCAGTGCTGTCTCAGTGAACACTGAAGCTTTCTTT. Translation: CSAVSVNTEAFF.

A few counts support this clonotype. This chain connects TRBV29-1 to TRBJ1-5; D gene uncertain. Germline CDR1 and CDR2: SQVTM and ANQGSEA. The CDR3 totals 15 residues. Between the trimmed V and J ends, which lost 4 bases and 4 bases, there was a span of 17 bases. Here the CDR3 DNA reads TGCAGCGTTGCATTCGGCGTTGGAAGAAATCAGCCCCAGCATTTT. This translates into CSVAFGVGRNQPQHF.

This clonotype was seen ten or more times. The chain has TRBV27 and TRBJ2-3; TRBD1 is a possible D gene (6 bases). V was clipped by 4 bases and J by 2 bases, with 19 bases between them. The germline V gene encodes CDR1 MNHEY and CDR2 SMNVEV (reference sequence). The CDR3 has 17 residues. This CDR3 reads CASSSTGTPGPTDTQYF. CDR3 nucleotides: TGTGCCAGCAGTTCGACGGGGACACCAGGACCCACAGATACGCAGTATTTT.

This clonotype came up many times. This chain uses TRBV6-2 or TRBV6-3 with TRBJ2-3, with D perhaps TRBD1 or TRBD2 (5 bases each). Germline assignment: CDR1 MNHEY and CDR2 SVGEGT. Trimming stripped 6 bases from V and 0 bases from J, with 7 bases between. The CDR3 contains 13 residues. The CDR3, as DNA: TGTGCCAGCAGGGGGGACAGCACAGATACGCAGTATTTT. It codes for CASRGDSTDTQYF.

This clonotype was seen ten or more times. This chain connects TRBV28 to TRBJ2-5, with D possibly TRBD2 on 5 matching bases. The CDR3 contains 16 residues. Germline CDR1 MDHEN, CDR2 SYDVKM. V lost 4 bases and J 2 bases, leaving 17 bases between the germline ends. CDR3 sequence: CASSYRGWLGQETQYF. CDR3 bases: TGTGCCAGCAGTTACCGAGGGTGGCTCGGGCAAGAGACCCAGTACTTC.

This clonotype came up a few times. The rearrangement links TRBV20-1 to TRBJ2-1; D is uncertain. Germline assignment: CDR1 DFQATT and CDR2 SNEGSKA (reference sequence). This CDR3 is built from 10 residues. With 4 bases removed from V and 7 bases from J, the gap between germline ends came to 5 bases. Here the CDR3 DNA reads TGCAGTGCTAAGGGTAATGAGCAGTTCTTC. Translated, it gives CSAKGNEQFF.

This clonotype has at least ten counts. The chain couples TRBV28 to TRBJ2-7; no reliable D call. CDR3 size: 13 residues. CDR1 is MDHEN and CDR2 is SYDVKM in the germline V gene. V was cut by 11 bases and J by 2 bases, with 16 bases left in between. The CDR3 DNA follows: TGTGCCGTGGTCGGAACTACACCCTACGAGCAGTACTTC. It is translated as CAVVGTTPYEQYF. Supplemented by reference TRBV28 and TRBJ2-7, the full variable domain reads DVKVTQSSRYLVKRTGEKVFLECVQDMDHENMFWYRQDPGLGLRLIYFSYDVKMKEKGDIPEGYSVSREKKERFSLILESASTNQTSMYLCAVVGTTPYEQYFGPGTRLTVT.

This clonotype came up a few times. The V gene is TRBV2, the J gene TRBJ1-1; D unresolved. The CDR3 contains 12 residues. V was pared by 7 bases and J by 4 bases, with 10 bases between. The germline V gene has CDR1 SNHLY and CDR2 FYNNEI. DNA for the CDR3: TGTGCCAGCAACGAGGCGCGCACTGAAGCTTTCTTT. Protein product: CASNEARTEAFF.

The chain has TRBV20-1 and TRBJ1-4; no reliable D call. CDR3 length: 14 residues. The germline CDR1 and CDR2 sequences are DFQATT and SNEGSKA (reference sequence). Trimming took 3 bases from V and 3 from J, leaving 11 bases between them. Here the CDR3 reads CSASPQAPNEKLFF. The CDR3 nucleotides read TGCAGTGCTAGTCCCCAGGCACCTAATGAAAAACTGTTTTTT.

This clonotype was found a few times. The V call is TRBV4-2, the J call TRBJ2-4, with D possibly matching TRBD1 (6 bases). CDR1 and CDR2 (germline): LGHNA, YNFKEQ. V shed 0 bases and J shed 9 bases, with 24 bases lying between them. CDR3 length equals 18 residues. CDR3 loop: CASSQEGPGTGHRVIQYF. CDR3 bases: TGTGCCAGCAGCCAAGAAGGCCCCGGGACGGGACACCGGGTCATTCAGTACTTC.

The chain combines TRBV6-2 or TRBV6-3 with TRBJ2-7, with TRBD1 matching 11 bases. The CDR3 is made up of 13 amino acids. V lost 6 bases and J lost 5; bases outside the gene matches: 3. The germline V gene has CDR1 MNHEY and CDR2 SVGEGT. For the CDR3, the DNA is TGTGCCAGCAGAAGGACAGGGGGCGACGAGCAGTACTTC. It encodes CASRRTGGDEQYF.

This clonotype was seen a handful of times. This chain joins TRBV5-4 and TRBJ2-3; D unclear. V dropped 2 bases and J dropped 1 base, with 8 bases sitting between them. In germline, CDR1 is SGHNT, CDR2 YYREEE (reference sequence). This CDR3 is built from 14 residues. The DNA for the CDR3 is TGTGCCAGCAGCTTACCCGACGGCACAGATACGCAGTATTTT. This sequence encodes CASSLPDGTDTQYF. The variable domain in full, with the rest retrieved from reference TRBV5-4 and TRBJ2-3, is ETGVTQSPTHLIKTRGQQVTLRCSSQSGHNTVSWYQQALGQGPQFIFQYYREEENGRGNFPPRFSGLQFPNYSSELNVNALELDDSALYLCASSLPDGTDTQYFGPGTRLTVL.

This clonotype has just a few counts. The chain carries TRBV7-2 and TRBJ2-5; D tentatively fits TRBD1 or TRBD2 (6 bases each). The length of the CDR3 is 14 residues. The germline V gene has CDR1 SGHTA and CDR2 FQGNSA. Trimming took off 4 bases at V and 10 bases at J, with 19 bases between the two ends. CDR3 DNA sequence: TGTGCCAGCAGCTCGTCGGGGGCGGGTCGGGACCAGTACTTC. Its translation: CASSSSGAGRDQYF.

This clonotype was detected a few times. V usage is TRBV20-1 and J usage is TRBJ2-7; 13 positions agree with TRBD2. In germline, CDR1 is DFQATT, CDR2 SNEGSKA (reference sequence). After removal of 6 bases from V and 6 bases from J, the junction contained 5 bases not matched to a gene. There are 13 residues in the CDR3. The CDR3 here is CSAPGTSGVEQYF. The CDR3 DNA is TGCAGTGCCCCCGGGACTAGCGGGGTCGAGCAGTACTTC.

In this sample, this clonotype turned up many times. The rearrangement uses TRBV28 and TRBJ2-1, with 8 bases fitting TRBD1. This CDR3 has 13 residues. Unmatched junction bases numbered 5, after V lost 7 bases and J lost 6 bases. Germline loops: CDR1 MDHEN, CDR2 SYDVKM. The CDR3 region is CASKDRGSNEQFF. As DNA, the CDR3 is TGTGCCAGCAAAGACAGGGGTTCCAATGAGCAGTTCTTC.

V and J are TRBV7-2 and TRBJ2-1, with D unresolved. V shed 2 bases and J shed 1 base, with 6 bases lying between them. The CDR3 is 14 amino acids. Germline V gene data show CDR1 as SGHTA and CDR2 as FQGNSA. The CDR3 is CASSLMVSYNEQFF. In DNA, the CDR3 is TGTGCCAGCAGCTTAATGGTATCCTACAATGAGCAGTTCTTC.

This clonotype was observed many times. This chain links TRBV6-5 with TRBJ2-7; TRBD1 is a possible D gene (5 bases). Trimming took off 7 bases at V and 1 base at J, with 11 bases between the two ends. Looked up from germline, CDR1 is MNHEY and CDR2 is SVGAGI. CDR3 length: 13 residues. The CDR3 sequence is CASTPDRSYEQYF. As DNA, the CDR3 is TGTGCCAGCACCCCCGACAGATCCTACGAGCAGTACTTC.

On this clonotype itself: A much larger clone differs by one base, so this may be a read error. The chain is built from TRBV5-4 and TRBJ2-1; 8 nucleotides line up with TRBD1. Germline CDR1 is SGHNT and CDR2 is YYREEE (reference sequence). CDR3 size: 13 residues. CDR3 loop: CASRLAGGYEQFF. In DNA, the CDR3 is TGTGCCAGCCGCTTGGCAGGGGGCTATGAGCAGTTCTTC. Variable domain in full (rest from reference TRBV5-4 and TRBJ2-1): ETGVTQSPTHLIKTRGQQVTLRCSSQSGHNTVSWYQQALGQGPQFIFQYYREEENGRGNFPPRFSGLQFPNYSSELNVNALELDDSALYLCASRLAGGYEQFFGPGTRLTVL.

J is TRBJ2-2 and V is TRBV28; tentative D call: TRBD2 (5 bases). The CDR3 extends over 13 amino acids. The germline V and J ends were trimmed by 6 bases and 3 bases, with 8 bases remaining between them. CDR1 and CDR2 (germline): MDHEN, SYDVKM. DNA for the CDR3: TGTGCCAGCAGAAGGCGGGACACCGGGGAGCTGTTTTTT. This encodes CASRRRDTGELFF.

This clonotype showed up just a few times. CDR3 sequence (DNA): TGTGCCAGCAGTTCCGGACTAGCAGCGGTCAATGAGCAGTTCTTC. Protein: CASSSGLAAVNEQFF. The rearrangement uses TRBV12-3 or TRBV12-4 and TRBJ2-1; 8 bases are shared with TRBD2. The CDR3 contains 15 residues. V was pared by 4 bases and J by 6 bases, with 8 bases of the junction left unmatched.

This clonotype was seen only a few times. This chain connects TRBV2 to TRBJ1-1, with D unclear. Germline V gene data show CDR1 as SNHLY and CDR2 as FYNNEI. Trimming took off 6 bases at V and 1 base at J, with 18 bases between the two ends. The CDR3 runs 16 residues. The CDR3 region is CASSALTVTANTEAFF. CDR3 in DNA: TGTGCCAGCAGCGCACTGACCGTAACAGCGAACACTGAAGCTTTCTTT.

In this sample, this clonotype turned up a few times. The V and J genes are TRBV10-3 and TRBJ2-7; D remains ambiguous. There are 12 residues in the CDR3. In germline, CDR1 is ENHRY, CDR2 SYGVKD. V was trimmed by 6 bases and J by 0 bases, leaving 6 bases between them. The CDR3 region has the DNA TGTGCCATCAGCTACAACTCCTACGAGCAGTACTTC. Encoded protein: CAISYNSYEQYF.

This clonotype was recorded many times. The rearrangement joins TRBV7-9 to TRBJ2-3, with a tentative D call TRBD1 (6 bases). Germline V gives CDR1 SEHNR, CDR2 FQNEAQ (reference sequence). The CDR3 covers 12 residues. Between the trimmed V and J ends, which lost 6 bases and 4 bases, there was a span of 8 bases. The CDR3 DNA reads TGTGCCAGCAGACAGGGAGCAGATACGCAGTATTTT. Protein product: CASRQGADTQYF. Full variable domain (outside the CDR3, taken from reference TRBV7-9 and TRBJ2-3): DTGVSQNPRHKITKRGQNVTFRCDPISEHNRLYWYRQTLGQGPEFLTYFQNEAQLEKSRLLSDRFSAERPKGSFSTLEIQRTEQGDSAMYLCASRQGADTQYFGPGTRLTVL.

There are many counts of this clonotype. The chain carries TRBV20-1 and TRBJ1-6; unclear D gene. The CDR3 length is 16 residues. Germline assignment: CDR1 DFQATT and CDR2 SNEGSKA (reference sequence). V was cut by 0 bases and J by 9 bases, with 18 bases left in between. Here the CDR3 reads CSARDPRTTVLSPLHF. The CDR3 DNA reads as TGCAGTGCTAGAGATCCTCGGACGACGGTCCTTTCACCCCTCCACTTT.

This clonotype appeared many times. The V gene is TRBV6-2 or TRBV6-3, the J gene TRBJ2-2, with D perhaps matching TRBD1 (5 bases). This CDR3 has 14 amino acids. From germline, CDR1 is MNHEY and CDR2 SVGEGT. Trimming cost V 5 bases and J 4 bases, with 11 bases left between them. The CDR3 nucleotides read TGTGCCAGCAGTAGGGGCCCGACCACCGGGGAGCTGTTTTTT. It encodes CASSRGPTTGELFF.

This clonotype was observed many times. This chain connects TRBV28 to TRBJ2-5; D not resolved. V dropped 1 base and J dropped 2 bases, with 8 bases sitting between them. The germline CDR1 and CDR2 sequences are MDHEN and SYDVKM. CDR3 length: 14 amino acids. The CDR3 DNA is TGTGCCAGCAGTTTATCACCTCCTCAAGAGACCCAGTACTTC. Encoded protein: CASSLSPPQETQYF.